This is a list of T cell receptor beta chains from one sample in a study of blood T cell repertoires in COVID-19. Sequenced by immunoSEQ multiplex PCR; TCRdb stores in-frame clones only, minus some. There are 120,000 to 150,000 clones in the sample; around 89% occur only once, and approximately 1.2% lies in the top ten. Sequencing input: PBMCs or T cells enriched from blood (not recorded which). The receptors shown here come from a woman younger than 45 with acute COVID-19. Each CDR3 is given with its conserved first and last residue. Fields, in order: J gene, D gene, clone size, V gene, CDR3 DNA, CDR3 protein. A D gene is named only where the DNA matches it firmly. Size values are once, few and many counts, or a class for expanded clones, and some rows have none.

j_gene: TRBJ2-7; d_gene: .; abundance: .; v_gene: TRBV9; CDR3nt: TGTGCCAGCAGCGCCGGACAGACGCTATCTACCTACGAGCAGTACTTC; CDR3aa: CASSAGQTLSTYEQYF
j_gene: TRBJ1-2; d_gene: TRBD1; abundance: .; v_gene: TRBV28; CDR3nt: TGTGCCAGCAGTTTATCCGGGACAGGGGCGCACTATGGCTACACCTTC; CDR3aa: CASSLSGTGAHYGYTF
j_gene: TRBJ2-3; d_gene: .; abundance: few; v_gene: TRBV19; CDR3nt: TGTGCCAGTAGTGAGAGAACAGATACGCAGTATTTT; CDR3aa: CASSERTDTQYF
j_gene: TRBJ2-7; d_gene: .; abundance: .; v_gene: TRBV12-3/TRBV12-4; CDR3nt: TGTGCCAGCAGTTTAGCTCAGGCCTACGAGCAGTACTTC; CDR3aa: CASSLAQAYEQYF
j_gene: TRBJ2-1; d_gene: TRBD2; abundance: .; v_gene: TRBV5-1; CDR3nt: TGCGCCAGCAACACACTAGCGGGGAACAATGAGCAGTTCTTC; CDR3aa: CASNTLAGNNEQFF
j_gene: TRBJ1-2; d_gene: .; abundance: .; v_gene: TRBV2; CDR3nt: TGTGCCAGCAGTGGGGGCCGCTATGGCTACACCTTC; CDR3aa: CASSGGRYGYTF
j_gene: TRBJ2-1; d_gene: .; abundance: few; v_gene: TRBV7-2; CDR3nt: TGTGCCAGCAGCTCCCTGTTTAGCGGAAATGAGCAGTTCTTC; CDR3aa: CASSSLFSGNEQFF
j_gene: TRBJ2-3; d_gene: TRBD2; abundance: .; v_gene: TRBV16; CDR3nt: TGTGCCAGCAGCCCCAGCGGGGGCCACACAGATACGCAGTATTTT; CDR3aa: CASSPSGGHTDTQYF
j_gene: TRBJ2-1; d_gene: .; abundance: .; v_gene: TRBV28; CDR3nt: TGTGCCAGCGTCTTATACAGGTCAGACCAGTTCTTC; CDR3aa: CASVLYRSDQFF
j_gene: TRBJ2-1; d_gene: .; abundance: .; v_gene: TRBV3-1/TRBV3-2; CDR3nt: TGTGCCAGCAGCCAAGATTCCAGAGCGCCAGAGCAGTTCTTC; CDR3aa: CASSQDSRAPEQFF
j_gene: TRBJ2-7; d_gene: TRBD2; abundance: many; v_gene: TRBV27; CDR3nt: TGTGCCAGCAGTCCCTCCGAGGCGCGGGAGGGTTCCGAGCAGTACTTC; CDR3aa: CASSPSEAREGSEQYF
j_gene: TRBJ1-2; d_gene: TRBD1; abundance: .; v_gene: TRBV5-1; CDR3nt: TGCGCCAGCAGCCTAGGGGACAGATCTAACTATGGCTACACCTTC; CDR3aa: CASSLGDRSNYGYTF
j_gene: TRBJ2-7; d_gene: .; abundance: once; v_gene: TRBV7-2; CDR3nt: TGTGCCAGCAGCTATGACCGGGACTCCTACTACGAGCAGTACTTC; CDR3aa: CASSYDRDSYYEQYF
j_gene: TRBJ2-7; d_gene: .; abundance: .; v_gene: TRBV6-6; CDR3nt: TGTGCCAGCAGTTACGCCGGACAGACCTACGAGCAGTACTTC; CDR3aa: CASSYAGQTYEQYF